A selection of T cell receptor beta chains follows, all from one sample in a study of vaccination and CD4 T cells after COVID-19. From the PCR reads, TCRdb called clonotypes with MiXCR, one entry per CDR3 protein. Of roughly 20,000 distinct CDR3 sequences listed, approximately 52% were seen once; the top ten hold 9.6%. These receptors' antigens are unknown. Source material: CD4+ T cells from blood, cultured in vitro. These receptor sequences come from a human donor who had recovered from COVID-19. CDR3s include the opening cysteine and the closing phenylalanine or tryptophan.

V	J	CDR3
TRBV25-1	TRBJ1-1	CASSDGGKNEAFF
TRBV11-2	TRBJ2-5	CASSLGPSGSETQYF
TRBV11-3	TRBJ2-5	CASSLGGQHQETQYF
TRBV7-9	TRBJ2-2	CASSPNRRELFF
TRBV7-2	TRBJ2-5	CASSGGPQTQYF
TRBV19	TRBJ1-5	CASSILLSNQPQHF
TRBV7-9	TRBJ1-5	CASSLGQIGRNQPQHF
TRBV14	TRBJ1-2	CASSLWFKIRSYGYTF
TRBV19	TRBJ2-2	CASSMLLAGATGELFF
TRBV6-5	TRBJ2-7	CASSYEGPAHEQYF
TRBV7-3	TRBJ2-3	CASSSKTGGDTQYF
TRBV20-1	TRBJ1-4	CSAAGTGGEKLFF
TRBV11-3	TRBJ2-7	CASSLSGSGDSYEQYF
TRBV6-1	TRBJ1-2	CASIGYGYTF
TRBV20-1	TRBJ2-5	CSARDAGVAVSETQYF
TRBV6-5	TRBJ1-5	CASSYSGAQPQHF
TRBV7-6	-	CASTLAASGYRGGGETQYF
TRBV27	TRBJ2-2	CASALNRNTGELFF
TRBV20-1	TRBJ1-1	CSARGERGYTEAFF
TRBV7-2	TRBJ2-1	CASSLALLGAREQFF
TRBV20-1	TRBJ1-1	CSAREGNTEAFF
TRBV5-6	TRBJ1-5	CASSLYSGRVGQPQHF
TRBV10-3	TRBJ1-1	CAIGQGPTEAFF
TRBV5-1	TRBJ1-5	CASSLLAGHQPQHF
TRBV6-5	TRBJ2-1	CASSYTPSYSYNEQFF
TRBV21-1	TRBJ1-2	CASSGSTGSEQCANYGYTF
TRBV7-2	TRBJ1-1	CASRPGQPNTEAFF
TRBV4-3	TRBJ2-7	CASSQDGGGGTYEQYF
TRBV10-1	TRBJ2-3	CATSPSITDTQYF
TRBV27	TRBJ2-1	CASSLEDRNEQFF